One sample yielded the 27 T cell receptor beta chains listed below, sequenced in a study of T-cell memory formation after mild COVID-19. MiXCR, run by TCRdb on the 5' RACE reads, gives a single entry per CDR3 protein. Found here are 310,000 or so distinct CDR3 sequences, approximately 16% of them singletons; the top ten hold more than 20%. The sequencing sample was made of PBMCs or a T cell subset sorted from them (not recorded which). Source of these receptors: a young man who had mild COVID-19 (a few samples of this study predate the infection). Cell type and time point are not known.

This clonotype has a handful of counts. The chain uses TRBV27 and TRBJ2-1; TRBD2 matches at 11 bases. CDR1 is MNHEY and CDR2 is SMNVEV in the germline V gene (reference sequence). The CDR3 totals 18 residues. The junction had 6 bases not matched to a gene; V was cut back by 2 bases and J by 0 bases. CDR3 coding DNA: TGTGCCAGCAGTTTACTAGCGGGGGGACTGAGCTCCTACAATGAGCAGTTCTTC. Translation: CASSLLAGGLSSYNEQFF.

This clonotype was found a few times. V and J are TRBV7-9 and TRBJ1-2; D gene ambiguous. V lost 4 bases and J lost 0, with 12 bases in between. The CDR3 has 15 amino acids. Germline-derived CDR1 and CDR2 are SEHNR and FQNEAQ (reference sequence). CDR3 DNA sequence: TGTGCCAGCAGCTCTGTGGTAGTCGCTAACTATGGCTACACCTTC. This sequence encodes CASSSVVVANYGYTF.

The table lists this clonotype with a few counts. The V gene is TRBV4-3, the J gene TRBJ2-7; 7 bases align to TRBD2. The CDR3 length is 15 residues. CDR1 and CDR2 from the germline V gene are LGHNA and YSLEER. Trimming took 0 bases from V and 3 from J; bases not matched to a gene: 5. The CDR3: CASSQDWLADYEQYF. The CDR3 nucleotides read TGCGCCAGCAGCCAAGATTGGCTAGCGGACTACGAGCAGTACTTC.

The J gene is TRBJ2-1, the V gene TRBV5-6; D possibly corresponds to TRBD2 (7 bases). This CDR3 contains 12 residues. Germline lookup yields CDR1 SGHDT and CDR2 YYEEEE. V was shortened by 1 base and J by 14 bases, with 13 bases between the two germline ends. CDR3: CASSLWGGGEFF. CDR3 DNA: TGTGCCAGCAGCTTGTGGGGCGGGGGCGAGTTCTTC.

This clonotype was counted a few times. The chain has TRBV20-1 and TRBJ2-2; D is unresolved. CDR1 DFQATT and CDR2 SNEGSKA come from the germline V gene (reference sequence). The CDR3 spans 13 residues. V lost 1 base, J lost 3 bases, and 6 bases lay in between. CDR3 protein: CSARGLYTGELFF. In DNA form, the CDR3 reads TGCAGTGCTAGAGGACTTTACACCGGGGAGCTGTTTTTT.

The chain joins TRBV5-1 to TRBJ1-1; maybe TRBD1 (5 bases). CDR1 is SGHRS, CDR2 YFSETQ, per germline. V lost 4 bases and J 0 bases, leaving 10 bases between the germline ends. CDR3 length: 14 amino acids. The CDR3 reads CASSVSQVNTEAFF. CDR3 DNA: TGCGCCAGCAGCGTATCACAGGTGAACACTGAAGCTTTCTTT.

This chain connects TRBV3-1 to TRBJ2-1, with unresolved D. Per germline, CDR1 LGHDT and CDR2 YNNKEL (reference sequence). CDR3 length: 13 amino acids. Between the trimmed V and J ends, which lost 4 bases and 6 bases, there was a span of 10 bases. For the CDR3, the DNA is TGTGCCAGCAGCCCGGGCCTACTCAATGAGCAGTTCTTC. This sequence encodes CASSPGLLNEQFF.

This clonotype was seen many times. V is TRBV3-1 and J is TRBJ2-3; D is unresolved. Between the trimmed V and J ends, which lost 0 bases and 3 bases, there was a span of 7 bases. CDR1 and CDR2 (germline): LGHDT, YNNKEL (reference sequence). CDR3 length equals 14 residues. CDR3 loop: CASSQDGGTDTQYF. As DNA, the CDR3 is TGTGCCAGCAGCCAAGACGGCGGAACAGATACGCAGTATTTT.

The V and J genes are TRBV4-1 and TRBJ2-1; the match to TRBD1 covers 7 bases. The CDR3 is made up of 15 amino acids. The germline CDR1 and CDR2 sequences are MGHRA and YSYEKL. Trimming removed 1 base from V and 5 bases from J; junction bases left unmatched: 5. CDR3 nucleotides: TGCGCCAGCAGCCAAGGACAGGGTATGGACAATGAGCAGTTCTTC. Translating it yields CASSQGQGMDNEQFF.

This clonotype has ten or more counts. In DNA, the CDR3 is TGTGCCAGCAGTCCAACCTGGACTAGCGGGGGCACAGATACGCAGTATTTT. It is translated as CASSPTWTSGGTDTQYF. The chain recombines TRBV27 with TRBJ2-3; 12 bases are a match to TRBD2. Germline V lookup: CDR1 MNHEY, CDR2 SMNVEV (reference sequence). The CDR3 sequence is 17 residues long. The ends lost 5 bases at V and 1 base at J; junction bases unmatched: 7.

The J gene is TRBJ2-3, the V gene TRBV27; D may be TRBD1 (5 bases). This CDR3 spans 15 amino acids. V was clipped by 7 bases and J by 0 bases, with 14 bases between them. Germline V gene data show CDR1 as MNHEY and CDR2 as SMNVEV (reference sequence). For the CDR3, the DNA is TGTGCCAGCAACCCTTGGGGCGCTAGCACAGATACGCAGTATTTT. Protein product: CASNPWGASTDTQYF.

V and J are TRBV20-1 and TRBJ1-5; D unresolved. Per germline, CDR1 DFQATT and CDR2 SNEGSKA (reference sequence). Trimming removed 3 bases at V and 3 bases at J, with 18 bases between. The CDR3 extends over 16 amino acids. CDR3 coding DNA: TGCAGTGCTAGGACTCTAACGCCGGGCCTCAATCAGCCCCAGCATTTT. It encodes CSARTLTPGLNQPQHF.

The chain is built from TRBV10-3 and TRBJ2-7; TRBD1 agrees at 7 bases. V was pared by 5 bases and J by 3 bases, with 7 bases of the junction left unmatched. Germline lookup yields CDR1 ENHRY and CDR2 SYGVKD. The CDR3 runs to 14 residues. This chain's CDR3 is CAISRTGQFYEQYV. As DNA, the CDR3 is TGTGCCATCAGTAGGACAGGACAATTCTACGAGCAGTACGTC.

The chain combines TRBV15 with TRBJ2-3; no reliable D call. Trimming pared 1 base from V and 3 bases from J, leaving 14 bases between. This CDR3 comprises 16 residues. Per germline, CDR1 LNHNV and CDR2 YYDKDF (reference sequence). The CDR3 spells CATSRVGVGRTDTQYF. DNA of the CDR3: TGTGCCACCAGCAGAGTAGGTGTCGGACGTACAGATACGCAGTATTTT.

The V call is TRBV9, the J call TRBJ2-6; D unclear. The CDR3 is made up of 18 amino acids. V was shortened by 0 bases and J by 0 bases, with 13 bases between the two germline ends. Germline CDR1 is SGDLS and CDR2 is YYNGEE. The CDR3 DNA reads as TGTGCCAGCAGCGTAGCTACGGACCGGGCCTCTGGGGCCAACGTCCTGACTTTC. It encodes CASSVATDRASGANVLTF.

The chain couples TRBV2 to TRBJ2-3; 12 bases align to TRBD2. The germline gives CDR1 SNHLY, CDR2 FYNNEI. This CDR3 is built from 14 residues. V was pared by 9 bases and J by 8 bases, with 9 bases of the junction left unmatched. CDR3 sequence: CARASGGAVGTQYF. DNA of the CDR3: TGTGCCAGGGCTAGCGGGGGGGCCGTAGGTACGCAGTATTTT.

A few counts support this clonotype. The chain has TRBV5-1 and TRBJ1-1; D is ambiguous. This CDR3 has 16 amino acids. V lost 4 bases and J 0 bases, leaving 16 bases between the germline ends. Germline V gene lookup returns CDR1 SGHRS and CDR2 YFSETQ. The chain's CDR3 is CASSPRTMGMNTEAFF. The CDR3 DNA reads TGCGCCAGCAGCCCACGCACAATGGGGATGAACACTGAAGCTTTCTTT.

V gene TRBV7-2 combines with J gene TRBJ1-6; TRBD1 aligns across 12 bases. V lost 5 bases, J lost 6 bases, and 5 bases stayed unmatched. Looked up from germline, CDR1 is SGHTA and CDR2 is FQGNSA. CDR3 size: 16 residues. The CDR3 DNA reads TGTGCCAGCAGCATGGGACAGGGGGCGCCTAATTCACCCCTCCACTTT. Translating it yields CASSMGQGAPNSPLHF.

The gene calls are TRBV6-2 or TRBV6-3 and TRBJ2-7; D may match TRBD1 or TRBD2 (5 bases each). The germline CDR1 and CDR2 sequences are MNHEY and SVGEGT. CDR3 size: 16 residues. Deletions cut 6 bases from V and 3 bases from J, with 21 bases between. CDR3 nucleotide sequence: TGTGCCAGCAGCATACCAACCGGGACGGAAGACTACGAGCAGTACTTC. Protein: CASSIPTGTEDYEQYF.

This chain connects TRBV7-3 to TRBJ1-1, with 7 bases that match TRBD1. The CDR3 loop spans 14 amino acids. Germline CDR1 reads SGHTA; CDR2 reads FQGTGA. The V segment lost 3 bases and the J segment 6 bases; nucleotides outside the gene matches: 7. CDR3 nucleotides: TGTGCCAGCAGCTTGGCCGGGACAGCCTCTGAAGCTTTCTTT. Residues: CASSLAGTASEAFF.

This clonotype was found many times. The chain has TRBV29-1 and TRBJ1-2; D not certain. Germline V gene sequence: CDR1 SQVTM, CDR2 ANQGSEA. Trimming took 3 bases from V and 4 from J, leaving 15 bases between them. The length of the CDR3 is 14 residues. The CDR3 bases are TGCAGCGTTGATCTCAGTCAGACCACCTATGGCTACACCTTC. Residues: CSVDLSQTTYGYTF.

This clonotype was counted only a few times. The chain links TRBV7-2 to TRBJ2-3; TRBD2 aligns across 9 bases. The CDR3 is made up of 14 amino acids. V trimming: 5 bases; J trimming: 4 bases; junction bases outside the gene matches: 4. CDR1 is SGHTA and CDR2 is FQGNSA in the germline V gene. The CDR3 protein is CASSKGLAADTQYF. The CDR3 DNA reads TGTGCCAGCAGCAAGGGACTAGCCGCAGATACGCAGTATTTT. Based on the CDR3 plus reference TRBV7-2 and TRBJ2-3, the full variable domain is GAGVSQSPSNKVTEKGKDVELRCDPISGHTALYWYRQSLGQGLEFLIYFQGNSAPDKSGLPSDRFSAERTGGSVSTLTIQRTQQEDSAVYLCASSKGLAADTQYFGPGTRLTVL.

The chain is built from TRBV29-1 and TRBJ2-7; the D gene is possibly TRBD1 (6 bases). The CDR3 consists of 16 residues. Germline V gene lookup returns CDR1 SQVTM and CDR2 ANQGSEA. The V gene lost 5 bases and the J gene lost 0 bases, with 20 bases spanning the gap. In nucleotides, the CDR3 is TGCAGCGTTCTACTACCTTCGGACAGAAGCTCCTACGAGCAGTACGTC. Translation: CSVLLPSDRSSYEQYV.

The chain couples TRBV19 to TRBJ1-1; tentatively, D is TRBD1 (6 bases). The CDR3 is made up of 14 amino acids. V gave up 10 bases and J gave up 4 bases, with 19 bases separating them. Germline values: CDR1 LNHDA, CDR2 SQIVND (reference sequence). The CDR3 DNA is TGTGCCATCTCTTTCGGGGGGCCGGTCACTGAAGCTTTCTTT. Its protein is CAISFGGPVTEAFF.

This clonotype was detected a few times. The CDR3 here is CASSPLGYNSPLHF. CDR3 sequence (DNA): TGTGCCAGCAGCCCTTTGGGGTATAATTCACCCCTCCACTTT. The chain couples TRBV5-6 to TRBJ1-6; no clear D. CDR1 and CDR2 from the germline V gene are SGHDT and YYEEEE. V lost 4 bases and J 4 bases, leaving 9 bases between the germline ends. CDR3 length: 14 residues.

This clonotype was detected many times. J is TRBJ2-5 and V is TRBV7-2; 8 positions agree with TRBD2. In germline, CDR1 is SGHTA, CDR2 FQGNSA. The V segment lost 4 bases and the J segment 1 base; nucleotides outside the gene matches: 2. This CDR3 contains 14 residues. This chain's CDR3 is CASSSAGAQETQYF. In nucleotides, the CDR3 is TGTGCCAGCAGCTCAGCGGGGGCCCAAGAGACCCAGTACTTC.

The J gene is TRBJ2-2, the V gene TRBV6-5; no definite D call. Germline CDR1 MNHEY, CDR2 SVGAGI. The CDR3 contains 16 residues. V was clipped by 6 bases and J by 0 bases, with 14 bases between them. This CDR3 reads CASSLLRTTNTGELFF. The CDR3 DNA is TGTGCCAGCAGCCTCCTTCGGACGACGAACACCGGGGAGCTGTTTTTT.